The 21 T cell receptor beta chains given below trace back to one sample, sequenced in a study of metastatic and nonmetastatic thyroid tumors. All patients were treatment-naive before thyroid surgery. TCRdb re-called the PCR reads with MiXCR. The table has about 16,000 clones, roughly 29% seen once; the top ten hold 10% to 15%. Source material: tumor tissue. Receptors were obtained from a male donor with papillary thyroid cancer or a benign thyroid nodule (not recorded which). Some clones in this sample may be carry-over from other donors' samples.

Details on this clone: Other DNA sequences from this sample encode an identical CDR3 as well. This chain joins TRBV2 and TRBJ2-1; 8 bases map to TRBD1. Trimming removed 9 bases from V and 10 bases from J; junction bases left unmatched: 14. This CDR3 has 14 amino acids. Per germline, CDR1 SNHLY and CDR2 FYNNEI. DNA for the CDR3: TGTGCCAGTAGTCGAGACAGGGGTTTGAACGAGCAGTTCTTC. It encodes CASSRDRGLNEQFF.

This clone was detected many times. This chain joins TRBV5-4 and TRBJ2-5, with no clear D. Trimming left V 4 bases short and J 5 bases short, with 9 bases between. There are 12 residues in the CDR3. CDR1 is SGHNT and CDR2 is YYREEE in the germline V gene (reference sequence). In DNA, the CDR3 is TGTGCCAGCAGCCCAAGTTGGGAGACCCAGTACTTC. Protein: CASSPSWETQYF.

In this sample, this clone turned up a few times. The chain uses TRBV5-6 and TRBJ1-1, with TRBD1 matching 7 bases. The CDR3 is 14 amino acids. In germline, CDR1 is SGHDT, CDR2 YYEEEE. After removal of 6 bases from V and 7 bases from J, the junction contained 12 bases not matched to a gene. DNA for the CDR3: TGTGCCAGCACGACAGGGTCCAGAACAGGTGAAGCTTTCTTT. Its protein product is CASTTGSRTGEAFF.

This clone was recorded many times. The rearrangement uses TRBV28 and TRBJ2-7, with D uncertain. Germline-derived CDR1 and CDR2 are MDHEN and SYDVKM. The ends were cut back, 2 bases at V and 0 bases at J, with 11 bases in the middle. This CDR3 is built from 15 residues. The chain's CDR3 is CASSLTGRSSYEQYF. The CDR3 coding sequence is TGTGCCAGCAGTTTAACGGGTCGGAGCTCCTACGAGCAGTACTTC.

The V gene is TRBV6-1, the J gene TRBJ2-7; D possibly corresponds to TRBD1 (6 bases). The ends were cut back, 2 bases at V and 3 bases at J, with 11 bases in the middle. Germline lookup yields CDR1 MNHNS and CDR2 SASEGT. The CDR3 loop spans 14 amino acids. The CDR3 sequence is CASSEQPGDYEQYF. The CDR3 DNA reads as TGTGCCAGCAGTGAACAACCAGGGGACTACGAGCAGTACTTC.

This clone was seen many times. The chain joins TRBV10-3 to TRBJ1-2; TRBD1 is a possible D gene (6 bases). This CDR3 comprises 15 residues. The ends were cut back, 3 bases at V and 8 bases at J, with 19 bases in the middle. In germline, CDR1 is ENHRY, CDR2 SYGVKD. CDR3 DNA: TGTGCCATCAGTGACCCTTCATCGACAGGTTGGGGCTACACCTTC. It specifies CAISDPSSTGWGYTF.

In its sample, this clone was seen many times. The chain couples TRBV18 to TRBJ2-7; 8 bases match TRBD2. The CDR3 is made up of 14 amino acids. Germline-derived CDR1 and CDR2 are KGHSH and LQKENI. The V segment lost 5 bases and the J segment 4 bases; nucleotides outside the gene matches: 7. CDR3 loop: CASSKTEREYEQYF. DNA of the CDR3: TGTGCCAGCTCAAAAACGGAGCGGGAGTACGAGCAGTACTTC.

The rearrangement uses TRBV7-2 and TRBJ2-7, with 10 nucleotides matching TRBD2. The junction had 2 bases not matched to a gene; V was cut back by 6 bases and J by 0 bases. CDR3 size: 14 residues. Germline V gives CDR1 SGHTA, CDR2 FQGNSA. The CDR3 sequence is CASRPSGGSYEQYF. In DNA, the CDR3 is TGTGCCAGCAGGCCTAGCGGGGGCTCCTACGAGCAGTACTTC.

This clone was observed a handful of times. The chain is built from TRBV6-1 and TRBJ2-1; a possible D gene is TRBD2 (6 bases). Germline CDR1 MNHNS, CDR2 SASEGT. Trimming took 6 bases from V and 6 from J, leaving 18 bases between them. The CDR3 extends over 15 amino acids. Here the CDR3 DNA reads TGTGCCAGCAGCCTTGGACGGGAGCCAGCCAATGAGCAGTTCTTC. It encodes CASSLGREPANEQFF.

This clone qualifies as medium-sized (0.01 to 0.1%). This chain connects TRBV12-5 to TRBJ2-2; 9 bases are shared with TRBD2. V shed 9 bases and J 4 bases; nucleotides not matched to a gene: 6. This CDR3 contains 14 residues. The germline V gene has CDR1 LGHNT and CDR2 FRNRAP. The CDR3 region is CASQAGGSTGELFF. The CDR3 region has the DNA TGTGCTAGCCAAGCGGGAGGAAGCACCGGGGAGCTGTTTTTT.

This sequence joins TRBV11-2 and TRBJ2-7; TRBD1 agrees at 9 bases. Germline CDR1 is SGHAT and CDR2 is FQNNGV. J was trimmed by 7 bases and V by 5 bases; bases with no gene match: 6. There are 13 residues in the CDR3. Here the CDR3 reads CASSQGTGQEQYF. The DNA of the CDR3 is TGTGCCAGCAGCCAAGGGACAGGGCAGGAGCAGTACTTC.

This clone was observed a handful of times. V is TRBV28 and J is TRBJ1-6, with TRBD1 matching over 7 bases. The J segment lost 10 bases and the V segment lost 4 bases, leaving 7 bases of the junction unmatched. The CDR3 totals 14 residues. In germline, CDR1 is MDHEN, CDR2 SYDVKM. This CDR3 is CASSWRGPGSPLHF. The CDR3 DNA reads TGTGCCAGCAGTTGGAGGGGGCCAGGGTCACCCCTCCACTTT. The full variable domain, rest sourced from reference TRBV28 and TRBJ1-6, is DVKVTQSSRYLVKRTGEKVFLECVQDMDHENMFWYRQDPGLGLRLIYFSYDVKMKEKGDIPEGYSVSREKKERFSLILESASTNQTSMYLCASSWRGPGSPLHFGNGTRLTVT.

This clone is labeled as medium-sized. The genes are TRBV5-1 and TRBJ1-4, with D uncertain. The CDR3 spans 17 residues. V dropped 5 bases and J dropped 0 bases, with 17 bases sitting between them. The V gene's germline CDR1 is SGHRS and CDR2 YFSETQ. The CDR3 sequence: CASSPGFFIATNEKLFF. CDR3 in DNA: TGCGCCAGCAGTCCGGGCTTCTTCATTGCAACTAATGAAAAACTGTTTTTT.

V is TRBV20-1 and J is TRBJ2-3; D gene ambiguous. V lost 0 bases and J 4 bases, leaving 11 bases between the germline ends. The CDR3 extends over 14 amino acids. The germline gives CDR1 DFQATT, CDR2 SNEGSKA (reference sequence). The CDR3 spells CSARERLDPDTQYF. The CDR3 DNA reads TGCAGTGCTAGAGAGCGGTTGGACCCAGATACGCAGTATTTT.

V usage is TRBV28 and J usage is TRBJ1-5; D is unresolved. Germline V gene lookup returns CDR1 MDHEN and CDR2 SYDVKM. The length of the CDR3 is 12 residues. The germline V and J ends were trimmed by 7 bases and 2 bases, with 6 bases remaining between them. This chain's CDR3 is CASTRRNQPQHF. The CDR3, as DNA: TGTGCCAGCACCCGTCGCAATCAGCCCCAGCATTTT. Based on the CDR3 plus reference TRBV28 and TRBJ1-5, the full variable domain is DVKVTQSSRYLVKRTGEKVFLECVQDMDHENMFWYRQDPGLGLRLIYFSYDVKMKEKGDIPEGYSVSREKKERFSLILESASTNQTSMYLCASTRRNQPQHFGDGTRLSIL.

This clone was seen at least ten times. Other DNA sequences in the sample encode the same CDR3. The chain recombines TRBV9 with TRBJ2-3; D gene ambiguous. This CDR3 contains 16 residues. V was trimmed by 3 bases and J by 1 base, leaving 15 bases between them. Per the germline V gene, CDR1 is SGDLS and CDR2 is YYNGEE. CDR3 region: CASSDLLGGGTDTQYF. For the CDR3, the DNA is TGTGCCAGCAGCGACCTCCTTGGCGGAGGCACAGATACGCAGTATTTT.

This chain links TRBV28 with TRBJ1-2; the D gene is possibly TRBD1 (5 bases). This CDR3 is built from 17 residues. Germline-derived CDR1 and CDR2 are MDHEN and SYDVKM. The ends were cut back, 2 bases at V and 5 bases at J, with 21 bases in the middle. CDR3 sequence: CASSLVGGANSGYGYTF. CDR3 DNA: TGTGCCAGCAGTTTAGTCGGAGGGGCCAATTCTGGTTATGGCTACACCTTC.

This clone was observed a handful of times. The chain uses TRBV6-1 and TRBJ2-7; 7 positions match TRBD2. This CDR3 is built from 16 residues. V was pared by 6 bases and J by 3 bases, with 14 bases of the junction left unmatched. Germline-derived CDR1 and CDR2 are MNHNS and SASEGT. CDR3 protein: CASSLTSGDYSYEQYF. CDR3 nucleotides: TGTGCCAGCAGCCTCACCTCCGGGGACTATAGCTACGAGCAGTACTTC.

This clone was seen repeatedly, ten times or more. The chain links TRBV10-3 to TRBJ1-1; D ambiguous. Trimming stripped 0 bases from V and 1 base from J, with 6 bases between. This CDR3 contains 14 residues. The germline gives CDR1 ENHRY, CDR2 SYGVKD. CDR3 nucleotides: TGTGCCATCAGTGAGTCGAATTGGAACACTGAAGCTTTCTTT. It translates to CAISESNWNTEAFF.

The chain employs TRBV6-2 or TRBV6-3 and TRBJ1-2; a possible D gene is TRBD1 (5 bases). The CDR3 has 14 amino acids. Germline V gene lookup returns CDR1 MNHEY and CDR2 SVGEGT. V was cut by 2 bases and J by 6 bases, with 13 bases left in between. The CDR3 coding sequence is TGTGCCAGCAGTTACAGCTCAGGGCCCAATGGCTACACCTTC. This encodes CASSYSSGPNGYTF.

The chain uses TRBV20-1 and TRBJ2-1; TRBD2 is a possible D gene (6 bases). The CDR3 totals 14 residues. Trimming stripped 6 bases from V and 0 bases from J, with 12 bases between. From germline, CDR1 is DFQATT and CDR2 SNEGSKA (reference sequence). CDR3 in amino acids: CSAKDYRSYNEQFF. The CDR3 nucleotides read TGCAGTGCAAAGGACTACCGCTCCTACAATGAGCAGTTCTTC.